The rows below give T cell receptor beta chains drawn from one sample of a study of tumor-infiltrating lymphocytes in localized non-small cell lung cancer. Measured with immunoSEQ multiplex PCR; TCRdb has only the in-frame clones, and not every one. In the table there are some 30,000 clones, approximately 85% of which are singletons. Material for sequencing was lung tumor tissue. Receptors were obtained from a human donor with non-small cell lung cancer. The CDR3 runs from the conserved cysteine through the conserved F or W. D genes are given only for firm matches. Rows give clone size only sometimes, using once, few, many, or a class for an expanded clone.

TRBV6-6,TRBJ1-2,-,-,CASSYSPGRRDGYTF,TGTGCCAGCAGTTACTCCCCGGGCCGTCGGGATGGCTACACCTTC
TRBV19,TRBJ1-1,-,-,CASSKGTWLLNTEAFF,TGTGCCAGTAGTAAGGGTACATGGCTTCTAAACACTGAAGCTTTCTTT
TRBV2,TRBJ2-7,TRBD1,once,CASSGQGAGEQYF,TGTGCCAGCAGCGGACAGGGGGCCGGCGAGCAGTACTTC
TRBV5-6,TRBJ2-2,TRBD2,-,CASSFLAVVPGELFF,TGTGCCAGCAGCTTCCTAGCGGTTGTCCCCGGGGAGCTGTTTTTT
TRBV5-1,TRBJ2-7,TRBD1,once,CASSLVDREQYF,TGCGCCAGCAGCTTGGTGGACAGGGAGCAGTACTTC
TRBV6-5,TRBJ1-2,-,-,CASTPAGGVFYGYTF,TGTGCCAGCACCCCGGCCGGGGGAGTATTCTATGGCTACACCTTC
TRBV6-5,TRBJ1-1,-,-,CASRPQGNTEAFF,TGTGCCAGCAGGCCACAGGGGAACACTGAAGCTTTCTTT
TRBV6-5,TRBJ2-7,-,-,CASSWPGTYEQYF,TGTGCCAGCAGTTGGCCGGGAACCTACGAGCAGTACTTC
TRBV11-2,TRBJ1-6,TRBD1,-,CASSWGRGSPLHF,TGTGCCAGCAGCTGGGGCAGGGGGTCACCCCTCCACTTT
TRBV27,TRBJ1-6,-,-,CASSLFAPGRSPLHF,TGTGCCAGCAGTTTATTCGCACCGGGTCGGTCACCCCTCCACTTT
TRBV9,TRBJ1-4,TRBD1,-,CASSPSGRGDEKLFF,TGTGCCAGCAGCCCCTCGGGCAGGGGGGATGAAAAACTGTTTTTT
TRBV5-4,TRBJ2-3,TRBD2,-,CASSGIAGGNTDTQYF,TGTGCCAGCTCTGGCATAGCGGGGGGGAACACAGATACGCAGTATTTT
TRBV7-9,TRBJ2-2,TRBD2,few,CASSFQSGGRTGELFF,TGTGCCAGCAGCTTTCAAAGCGGGGGGAGGACCGGGGAGCTGTTTTTT
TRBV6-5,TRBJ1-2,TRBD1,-,CASSSYRGRDYGYTF,TGTGCCAGCAGCTCCTACAGGGGGCGAGACTATGGCTACACCTTC
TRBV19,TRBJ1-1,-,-,CASSIDSRFAEAFF,TGTGCCAGTAGTATCGACAGTCGTTTCGCTGAAGCTTTCTTT
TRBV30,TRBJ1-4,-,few,CAADRTYEKLFF,TGTGCCGCTGACAGGACGTATGAAAAACTGTTTTTT
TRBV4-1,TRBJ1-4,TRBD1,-,CASSPGTGGPSNEKLFF,TGCGCCAGCAGCCCCGGGACAGGGGGCCCCTCTAATGAAAAACTGTTTTTT
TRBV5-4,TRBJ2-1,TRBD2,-,CASSLFSSGGAYNEQFF,TGTGCCAGCAGCTTGTTCTCCAGCGGGGGGGCCTACAATGAGCAGTTCTTC
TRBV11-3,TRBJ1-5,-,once,CASRILPSSNQPQHF,TGTGCCAGCAGAATCTTACCTAGTAGCAATCAGCCCCAGCATTTT
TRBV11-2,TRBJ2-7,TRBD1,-,CASSFGTGSNEQYF,TGTGCCAGCAGTTTCGGGACAGGGAGCAACGAGCAGTACTTC
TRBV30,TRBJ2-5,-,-,CAWSLDSWQETQYF,TGTGCCTGGAGTCTGGACAGCTGGCAAGAGACCCAGTACTTC
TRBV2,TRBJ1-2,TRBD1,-,CASFGGDRVLGGYTF,TGTGCCTCCTTCGGAGGGGACAGGGTCTTGGGTGGCTACACCTTC
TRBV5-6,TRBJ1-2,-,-,CASRPLAVEYGYTF,TGTGCCAGCAGGCCGTTGGCAGTAGAGTATGGCTACACCTTC
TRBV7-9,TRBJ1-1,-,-,CASSDRRNTEAFF,TGTGCCAGCAGCGACAGGAGGAACACTGAAGCTTTCTTT
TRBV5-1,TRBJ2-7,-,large,CASSLGGVWGRDYEQYF,TGCGCCAGCAGCTTGGGAGGGGTCTGGGGCAGGGACTACGAGCAGTACTTC
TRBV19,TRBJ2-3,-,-,CASSFYGGRGADTQYF,TGTGCCAGTAGTTTCTACGGGGGGCGCGGGGCAGATACGCAGTATTTT
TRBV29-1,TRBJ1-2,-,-,CSVNGYTF,TGCAGCGTTAATGGCTACACCTTC
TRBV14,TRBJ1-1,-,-,CASSQARNGQAFF,TGTGCCAGCAGCCAAGCCCGAAATGGACAAGCTTTCTTT
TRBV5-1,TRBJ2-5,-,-,CASSLGQKETQYF,TGCGCCAGCAGCCTTGGACAGAAAGAGACCCAGTACTTC
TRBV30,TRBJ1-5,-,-,CAWSVGTINQPQHF,TGTGCCTGGAGTGTGGGGACTATAAATCAGCCCCAGCATTTT
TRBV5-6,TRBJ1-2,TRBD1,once,CASSFPGTGSGYTF,TGTGCCAGCAGCTTCCCCGGGACAGGCTCTGGCTACACCTTC
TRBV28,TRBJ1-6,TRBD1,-,CASSTGTGARSPLHF,TGTGCCAGCAGTACAGGGACAGGGGCGCGATCACCCCTCCACTTT
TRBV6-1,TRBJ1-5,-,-,CASGRENQPQHF,TGTGCCAGCGGCCGGGAAAATCAGCCCCAGCATTTT
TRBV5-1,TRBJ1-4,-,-,CASSLEGQNEKLFF,TGCGCCAGCAGCTTGGAGGGCCAGAATGAAAAACTGTTTTTT
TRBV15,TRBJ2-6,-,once,CATSFGGPSGANVLTF,TGTGCCACCAGTTTCGGGGGACCCTCTGGGGCCAACGTCCTGACTTTC
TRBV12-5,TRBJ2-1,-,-,CASGLLKTSYNEQFF,TGTGCTAGTGGACTGCTGAAAACCTCCTACAATGAGCAGTTCTTC
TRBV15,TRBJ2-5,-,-,CATSRDPQETQYF,TGTGCCACCAGCAGAGATCCTCAAGAGACCCAGTACTTC